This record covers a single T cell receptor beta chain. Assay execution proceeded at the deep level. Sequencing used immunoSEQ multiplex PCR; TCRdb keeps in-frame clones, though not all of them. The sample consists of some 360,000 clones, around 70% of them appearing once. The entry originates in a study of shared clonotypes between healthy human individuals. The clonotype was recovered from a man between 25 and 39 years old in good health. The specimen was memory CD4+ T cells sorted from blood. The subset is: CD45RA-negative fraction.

CDR3 DNA sequence: TGTGCCAGCAGGCGGGACCCAGGCGAGCAGTACTTC. It codes for CASRRDPGEQYF. This chain joins TRBV6-5 and TRBJ2-7, with D possibly being TRBD2 (6 bases). The CDR3 runs to 12 residues. Germline V gene sequence: CDR1 MNHEY, CDR2 SVGAGI. V lost 6 bases and J lost 6, with 12 bases in between.